A single sample gave rise to the 21 T cell receptor beta chains below, sequenced in a study of OX40 agonist ivuxolimab in advanced cancers. Assay: immunoSEQ multiplex PCR; the TCRdb copy retains only in-frame clones and omits some. In the table there are 26,000 or so clones, 70% to 90% of which are singletons. The starting material was CD4+ or CD8+ T cells sorted from blood, obtained in a trial of the OX40 agonist ivuxolimab. The receptor set was obtained from an adult with an advanced solid tumor such as melanoma, head and neck, liver or kidney cancer.

The chain combines TRBV6-5 with TRBJ1-2; 7 bases align to TRBD1. CDR3 length: 14 amino acids. CDR1 and CDR2 from the germline V gene are MNHEY and SVGAGI. V lost 6 bases, J lost 3 bases, and 7 bases stayed unmatched. The CDR3 nucleotides are TGTGCCAGCAGCTCGACAGGGATTGACTATGGCTACACCTTC. As protein: CASSSTGIDYGYTF.

This chain joins TRBV7-9 and TRBJ2-2; D gene unclear. The germline CDR1 and CDR2 sequences are SEHNR and FQNEAQ (reference sequence). The CDR3 contains 16 residues. Trimming took off 3 bases at V and 2 bases at J, with 13 bases between the two ends. This CDR3 reads CASSFNAGLNTGELFF. The CDR3 DNA reads as TGTGCCAGCAGCTTCAATGCAGGCCTCAACACCGGGGAGCTGTTTTTT. The full variable domain, in which reference TRBV7-9 and TRBJ2-2 provide the parts outside the CDR3, is DTGVSQNPRHKITKRGQNVTFRCDPISEHNRLYWYRQTLGQGPEFLTYFQNEAQLEKSRLLSDRFSAERPKGSFSTLEIQRTEQGDSAMYLCASSFNAGLNTGELFFGEGSRLTVL.

The rearrangement links TRBV5-6 to TRBJ2-1; TRBD1 might be the D (5 bases). This CDR3 is 16 amino acids long. Germline V lookup: CDR1 SGHDT, CDR2 YYEEEE. Trimming took 0 bases from V and 0 from J, leaving 10 bases between them. The CDR3, as DNA: TGTGCCAGCAGCTTGGCCGCAGGGATCTCCTACAATGAGCAGTTCTTC. This codes for CASSLAAGISYNEQFF.

The J gene is TRBJ1-2, the V gene TRBV29-1; TRBD1 might be the D (6 bases). Germline values: CDR1 SQVTM, CDR2 ANQGSEA. Trimming shortened V by 4 bases and J by 2 bases, and 14 bases separated the two germline ends. This CDR3 has 14 residues. The CDR3 loop reads CSVVGGAANYGYTF. The CDR3 DNA reads as TGCAGCGTTGTTGGGGGGGCGGCGAACTATGGCTACACCTTC.

Comments on this clone: At one end the junction does not follow the germline gene, possibly because of a read error. The chain combines TRBV27 with TRBJ1-4; D is ambiguous. Per germline, CDR1 MNHEY and CDR2 SMNVEV (reference sequence). The CDR3 is 17 residues long. CDR3 residues: CASSVSPPESPNEKLFF. CDR3 nucleotide sequence: TGTGCCAGCAGTGTATCCCCGCCAGAGTCACCTAATGAAAAACTGTTTTTT.

V gene TRBV18 combines with J gene TRBJ2-3; no reliable D call. This CDR3 region has 13 residues. Germline-derived CDR1 and CDR2 are KGHSH and LQKENI. V was clipped by 0 bases and J by 2 bases, with 3 bases between them. The CDR3 region is CASSPPITDTQYF. DNA for the CDR3: TGTGCCAGCTCACCACCGATCACAGATACGCAGTATTTT.

The chain recombines TRBV4-1 with TRBJ2-7, with D unresolved. The CDR3 sequence is 16 residues long. Germline CDR1 MGHRA, CDR2 YSYEKL. V gave up 0 bases and J gave up 3 bases, with 15 bases separating them. CDR3 DNA sequence: TGCGCCAGCAGCCAAGATAGTCACAGCCGGAACTACGAGCAGTACTTC. It codes for CASSQDSHSRNYEQYF.

This chain links TRBV15 with TRBJ1-4; 7 bases line up with TRBD1. With V trimmed by 3 bases and J by 5 bases, 3 bases remained unmatched. Per germline, CDR1 LNHNV and CDR2 YYDKDF (reference sequence). This CDR3 contains 14 residues. In nucleotides, the CDR3 is TGTGCCACCAGCAGGGGGACAGACAATGAAAAACTGTTTTTT. Its translation is CATSRGTDNEKLFF. The full variable domain, with the rest looked up from reference TRBV15 and TRBJ1-4, is DAMVIQNPRYQVTQFGKPVTLSCSQTLNHNVMYWYQQKSSQAPKLLFHYYDKDFNNEADTPDNFQSRRPNTSFCFLDIRSPGLGDTAMYLCATSRGTDNEKLFFGSGTQLSVL.

The chain combines TRBV19 with TRBJ1-5; D remains ambiguous. The germline CDR1 and CDR2 sequences are LNHDA and SQIVND (reference sequence). The CDR3 totals 15 residues. The ends were cut back, 4 bases at V and 0 bases at J, with 10 bases in the middle. This chain's CDR3 is CASSTDHYSNQPQHF. CDR3 bases: TGTGCCAGTAGTACGGACCACTATAGCAATCAGCCCCAGCATTTT.

A remark on this clone: At one of its ends the junction is not consistent with the germline gene, which may arise from a read error. V and J are TRBV27 and TRBJ1-5; D is ambiguous. The CDR3 spans 14 residues. CDR1 and CDR2 from the germline V gene are MNHEY and SMNVEV (reference sequence). The DNA of the CDR3 is TGTGTCAGCACCTCCGCGGTAGGGTATCAGCCCCAGCATTTT. It codes for CVSTSAVGYQPQHF.

This chain joins TRBV19 and TRBJ2-1; unclear D gene. Germline V lookup: CDR1 LNHDA, CDR2 SQIVND (reference sequence). V lost 5 bases, J lost 4 bases, and 15 bases lay in between. The CDR3 extends over 15 amino acids. Here the CDR3 reads CASSPPPRGYNEQFF. CDR3 in DNA: TGTGCCAGTAGTCCTCCCCCACGCGGTTACAATGAGCAGTTCTTC.

V is TRBV7-9 and J is TRBJ1-2; TRBD1 might be the D (5 bases). Between the trimmed V and J ends, which lost 1 base and 5 bases, there was a span of 17 bases. Germline V gene sequence: CDR1 SEHNR, CDR2 FQNEAQ (reference sequence). The CDR3 is made up of 16 amino acids. CDR3 in DNA: TGTGCCAGCAGCTTAGGGGGCCGGGGCCCTTCTTATGGCTACACCTTC. Encoded protein: CASSLGGRGPSYGYTF.

J is TRBJ2-4 and V is TRBV7-3; 13 bases fit TRBD2. There are 18 residues in the CDR3. CDR1 SGHTA and CDR2 FQGTGA come from the germline V gene. J gave up 0 bases and V 1 base, and 3 bases lay outside the gene matches. The CDR3 DNA follows: TGTGCCAGCAGCTTAAAGGGACTAGCGGGGCTAGCCAAAAACATTCAGTACTTC. Amino acids: CASSLKGLAGLAKNIQYF. The variable domain in full, completed from reference TRBV7-3 and TRBJ2-4, reads GAGVSQTPSNKVTEKGKYVELRCDPISGHTALYWYRQSLGQGPEFLIYFQGTGAADDSGLPNDRFFAVRPEGSVSTLKIQRTERGDSAVYLCASSLKGLAGLAKNIQYFGAGTRLSVL.

Here the CDR3 reads CASSLASSYEQYF. The CDR3 DNA follows: TGTGCCAGCAGCTTAGCTAGCTCCTACGAGCAGTACTTC. The chain has TRBV7-9 and TRBJ2-7; no clear D. The germline CDR1 and CDR2 sequences are SEHNR and FQNEAQ (reference sequence). The V end was cut by 0 bases, the J end by 0 bases, with 3 bases between. The CDR3 is 13 amino acids.

The V gene is TRBV19, the J gene TRBJ2-3; no clear D. CDR1 is LNHDA, CDR2 SQIVND, per germline (reference sequence). The CDR3 length is 17 residues. V lost 0 bases and J 0 bases, leaving 13 bases between the germline ends. For the CDR3, the DNA is TGTGCCAGTAGTATAGATAAGGACGGCCTAAGCACAGATACGCAGTATTTT. This gives the protein CASSIDKDGLSTDTQYF.

The V call is TRBV6-5, the J call TRBJ2-7, with D perhaps matching TRBD2 (7 bases). Trimming took off 11 bases at V and 5 bases at J, with 22 bases between the two ends. Looked up from germline, CDR1 is MNHEY and CDR2 is SVGAGI. The CDR3 loop spans 14 amino acids. CDR3 amino acids: CAAAKRGGRDEQYF. The CDR3 nucleotides read TGTGCCGCCGCCAAAAGGGGGGGAAGGGACGAGCAGTACTTC.

The chain uses TRBV14 and TRBJ2-7; unclear D gene. This CDR3 contains 14 residues. With 0 bases removed from V and 10 bases from J, the gap between germline ends came to 16 bases. The germline V gene encodes CDR1 SGHDN and CDR2 FVKESK. The CDR3 DNA reads as TGTGCCAGCAGCCAAGATGTCTCGACCTGGCTCCAGTACTTC. Its translation: CASSQDVSTWLQYF.

This clone was counted once. The chain has TRBV10-3 and TRBJ2-2; TRBD1 matches 8 bases. Germline loops: CDR1 ENHRY, CDR2 SYGVKD. V dropped 3 bases and J dropped 1; count of bases not matched to a gene: 4. This CDR3 is 16 amino acids long. CDR3 protein: CAISDGTGWNTGELFF. The CDR3 DNA sequence: TGTGCCATCAGTGATGGGACAGGATGGAACACCGGGGAGCTGTTTTTT.

This sequence joins TRBV5-4 and TRBJ2-7; 7 bases map to TRBD1. Germline CDR1 and CDR2: SGHNT and YYREEE (reference sequence). The J segment lost 2 bases and the V segment lost 2 bases, leaving 4 bases of the junction unmatched. The CDR3 covers 14 residues. The CDR3 is CASSFRDSPYEQYF. The CDR3 bases are TGTGCCAGCAGCTTCCGGGACAGTCCCTACGAGCAGTACTTC. The full variable domain, completed using reference TRBV5-4 and TRBJ2-7, is ETGVTQSPTHLIKTRGQQVTLRCSSQSGHNTVSWYQQALGQGPQFIFQYYREEENGRGNFPPRFSGLQFPNYSSELNVNALELDDSALYLCASSFRDSPYEQYFGPGTRLTVT.

V usage is TRBV7-8 and J usage is TRBJ2-4; no clear D gene. The V and J ends lost 2 bases and 5 bases respectively, with 10 bases between them. This CDR3 is built from 14 residues. Germline V gene sequence: CDR1 SGHVS, CDR2 FQNEAQ. CDR3 bases: TGTGCCAGCAGCTTAAGGCCAGATCAAAACATTCAGTACTTC. Protein: CASSLRPDQNIQYF.

The table lists this clone with a few counts. This sequence joins TRBV28 and TRBJ2-3; maybe TRBD2 (7 bases). This CDR3 has 17 amino acids. Between the trimmed V and J ends, which lost 6 bases and 3 bases, there was a span of 22 bases. Germline CDR1 and CDR2: MDHEN and SYDVKM. The CDR3 sequence: CASSPLGAGEGTDTQYF. The CDR3 nucleotides read TGTGCCAGCAGCCCTCTGGGGGCGGGAGAAGGAACAGATACGCAGTATTTT.